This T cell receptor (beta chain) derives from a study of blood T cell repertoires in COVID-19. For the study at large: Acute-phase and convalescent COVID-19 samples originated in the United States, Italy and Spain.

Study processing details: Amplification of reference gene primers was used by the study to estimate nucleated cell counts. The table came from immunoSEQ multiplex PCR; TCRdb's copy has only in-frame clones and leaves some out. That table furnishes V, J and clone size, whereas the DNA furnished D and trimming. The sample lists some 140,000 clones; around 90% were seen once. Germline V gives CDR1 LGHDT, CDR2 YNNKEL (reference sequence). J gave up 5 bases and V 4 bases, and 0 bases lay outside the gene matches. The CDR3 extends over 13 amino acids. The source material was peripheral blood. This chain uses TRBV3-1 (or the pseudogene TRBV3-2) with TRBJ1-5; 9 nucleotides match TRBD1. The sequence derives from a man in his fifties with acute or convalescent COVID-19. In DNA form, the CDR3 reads TGTGCCAGCAGCCGGGACAGGGATCAGCCCCAGCATTTT. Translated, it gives CASSRDRDQPQHF.